This TCR beta chain was sequenced for a study of beta chain features in type 1 diabetes. V dropped 3 bases and J dropped 5; count of bases not matched to a gene: 2. CDR1 is SGHTA and CDR2 is FQGNSA in the germline V gene. The CDR3 covers 15 residues. Every bit of the isolated RNA underwent reverse transcription, so sequencing read expressed TCRB transcripts. Using immunoSEQ multiplex PCR, the repertoire was profiled, and TCRdb retains in-frame clones only, with some absent. The sample shows hundreds of thousands of clones, 10% to 15% of them seen only once. This clone was counted between two and nine times.

Sequenced: naive CD4+ T cells from blood. The chain joins TRBV7-2 to TRBJ2-3; 13 nucleotides line up with TRBD2. The TCR originated in a man aged 18 to 30 in good health. CDR3 in DNA: TGTGCCAGCAGCTTCACTAGCGGGGGGGGAGATACGCAGTATTTT. Translated: CASSFTSGGGDTQYF.